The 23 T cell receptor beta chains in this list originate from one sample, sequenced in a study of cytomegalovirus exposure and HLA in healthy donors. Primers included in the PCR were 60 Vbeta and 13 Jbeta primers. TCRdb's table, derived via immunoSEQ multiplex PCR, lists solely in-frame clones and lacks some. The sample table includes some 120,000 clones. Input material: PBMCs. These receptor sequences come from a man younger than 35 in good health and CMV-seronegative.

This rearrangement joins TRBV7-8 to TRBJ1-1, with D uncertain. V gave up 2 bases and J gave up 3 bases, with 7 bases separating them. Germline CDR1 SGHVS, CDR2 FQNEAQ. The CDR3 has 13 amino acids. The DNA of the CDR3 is TGTGCCAGCAGCTTAAATCGTTACACTGAAGCTTTCTTT. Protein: CASSLNRYTEAFF. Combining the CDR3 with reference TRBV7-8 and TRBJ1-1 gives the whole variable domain GAGVSQSPRYKVAKRGQDVALRCDPISGHVSLFWYQQALGQGPEFLTYFQNEAQLDKSGLPSDRFFAERPEGSVSTLKIQRTQQEDSAVYLCASSLNRYTEAFFGQGTRLTVV.

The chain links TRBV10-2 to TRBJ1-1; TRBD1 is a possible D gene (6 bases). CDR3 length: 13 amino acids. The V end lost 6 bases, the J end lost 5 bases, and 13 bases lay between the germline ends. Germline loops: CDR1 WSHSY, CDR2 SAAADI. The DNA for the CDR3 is TGCGCCAGCAGGGGGACAAAGGGGACTGAAGCTTTCTTT. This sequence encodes CASRGTKGTEAFF.

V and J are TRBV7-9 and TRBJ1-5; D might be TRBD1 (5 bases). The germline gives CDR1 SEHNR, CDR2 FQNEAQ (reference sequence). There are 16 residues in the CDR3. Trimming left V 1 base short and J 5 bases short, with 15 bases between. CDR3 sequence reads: CASSLEGAIPYQPQHF. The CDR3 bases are TGTGCCAGCAGCTTAGAAGGGGCGATCCCTTATCAGCCCCAGCATTTT.

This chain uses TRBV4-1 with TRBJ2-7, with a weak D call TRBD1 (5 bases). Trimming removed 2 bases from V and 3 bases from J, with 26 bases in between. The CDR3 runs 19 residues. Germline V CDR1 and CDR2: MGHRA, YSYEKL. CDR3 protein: CASSQWAGVGRAPYYEQYF. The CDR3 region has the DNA TGCGCCAGCAGCCAATGGGCAGGCGTCGGCAGGGCGCCTTACTACGAGCAGTACTTC.

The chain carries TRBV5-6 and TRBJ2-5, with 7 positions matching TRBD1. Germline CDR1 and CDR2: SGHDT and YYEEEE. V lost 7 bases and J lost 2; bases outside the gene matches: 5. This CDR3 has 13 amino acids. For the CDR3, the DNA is TGTGCCAGCGCGCCGGGACAGCAAGAGACCCAGTACTTC. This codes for CASAPGQQETQYF.

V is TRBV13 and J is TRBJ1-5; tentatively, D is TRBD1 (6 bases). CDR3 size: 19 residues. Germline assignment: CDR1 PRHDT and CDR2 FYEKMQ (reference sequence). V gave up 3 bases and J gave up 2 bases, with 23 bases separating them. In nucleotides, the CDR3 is TGTGCCAGCAGCTTTCGGGGGGCGACGGCTTTTTGGGGCAATCAGCCCCAGCATTTT. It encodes CASSFRGATAFWGNQPQHF.

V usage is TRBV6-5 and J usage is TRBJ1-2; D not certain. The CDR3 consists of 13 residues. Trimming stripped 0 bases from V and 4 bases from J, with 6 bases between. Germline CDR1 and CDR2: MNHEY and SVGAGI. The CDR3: CASSYSYSYGYTF. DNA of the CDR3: TGTGCCAGCAGTTACTCGTACAGCTATGGCTACACCTTC.

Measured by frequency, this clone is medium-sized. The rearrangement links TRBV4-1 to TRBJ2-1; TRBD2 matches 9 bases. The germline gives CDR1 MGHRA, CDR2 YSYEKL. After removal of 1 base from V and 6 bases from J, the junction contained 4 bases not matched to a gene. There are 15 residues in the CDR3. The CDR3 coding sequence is TGCGCCAGCAGCCAAGGACTAGCGGACTTCAATGAGCAGTTCTTC. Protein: CASSQGLADFNEQFF.

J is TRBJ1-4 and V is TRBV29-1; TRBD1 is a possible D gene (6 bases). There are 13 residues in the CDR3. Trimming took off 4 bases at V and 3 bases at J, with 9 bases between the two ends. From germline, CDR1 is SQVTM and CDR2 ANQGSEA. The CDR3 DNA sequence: TGCAGCGTTGGGGGGCCTCCTAATGAAAAACTGTTTTTT. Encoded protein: CSVGGPPNEKLFF.

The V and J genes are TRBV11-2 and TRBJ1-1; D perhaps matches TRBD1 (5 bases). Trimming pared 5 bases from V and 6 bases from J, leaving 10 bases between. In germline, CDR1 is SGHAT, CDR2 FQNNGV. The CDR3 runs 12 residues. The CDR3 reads CASSRRVSEAFF. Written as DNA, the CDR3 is TGTGCCAGCAGCCGCAGGGTTTCTGAAGCTTTCTTT.

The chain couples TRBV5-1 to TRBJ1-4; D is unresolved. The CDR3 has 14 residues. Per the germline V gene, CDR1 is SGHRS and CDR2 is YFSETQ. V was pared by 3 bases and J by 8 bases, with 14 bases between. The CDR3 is CASSSDGAEEKLFF. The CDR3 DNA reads TGCGCCAGCAGCTCGGATGGAGCGGAGGAAAAACTGTTTTTT. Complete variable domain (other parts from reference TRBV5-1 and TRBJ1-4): KAGVTQTPRYLIKTRGQQVTLSCSPISGHRSVSWYQQTPGQGLQFLFEYFSETQRNKGNFPGRFSGRQFSNSRSEMNVSTLELGDSALYLCASSSDGAEEKLFFGSGTQLSVL.

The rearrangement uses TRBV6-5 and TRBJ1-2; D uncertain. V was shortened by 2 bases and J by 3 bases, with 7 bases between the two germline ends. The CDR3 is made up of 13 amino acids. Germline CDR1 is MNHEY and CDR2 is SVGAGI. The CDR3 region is CASSYRQDYGYTF. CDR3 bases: TGTGCCAGCAGTTACAGACAAGACTATGGCTACACCTTC.

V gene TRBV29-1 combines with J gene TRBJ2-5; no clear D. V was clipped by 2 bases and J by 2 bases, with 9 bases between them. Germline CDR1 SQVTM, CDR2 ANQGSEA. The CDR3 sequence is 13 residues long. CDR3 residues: CSVETTGQETQYF. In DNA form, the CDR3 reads TGCAGCGTTGAAACGACGGGTCAAGAGACCCAGTACTTC.

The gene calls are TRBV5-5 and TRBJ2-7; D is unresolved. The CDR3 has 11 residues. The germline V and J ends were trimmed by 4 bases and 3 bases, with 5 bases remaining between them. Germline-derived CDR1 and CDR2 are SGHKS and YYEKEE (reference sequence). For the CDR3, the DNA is TGTGCCAGCAGCCCCCTCTACGAGCAGTACTTC. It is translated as CASSPLYEQYF.

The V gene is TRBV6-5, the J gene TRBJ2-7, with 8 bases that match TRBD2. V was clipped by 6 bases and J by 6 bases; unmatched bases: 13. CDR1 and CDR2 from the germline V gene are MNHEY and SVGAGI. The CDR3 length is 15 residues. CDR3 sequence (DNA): TGTGCCAGCAGACGGGGGGGGGCCAATACGGGCGAGCAGTACTTC. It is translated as CASRRGGANTGEQYF.

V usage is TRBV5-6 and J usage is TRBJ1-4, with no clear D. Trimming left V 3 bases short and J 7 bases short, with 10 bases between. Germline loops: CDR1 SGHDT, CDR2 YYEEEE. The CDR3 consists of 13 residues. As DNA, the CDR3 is TGTGCCAGCAGCTCGGGGAGTGGTGAAAAACTGTTTTTT. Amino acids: CASSSGSGEKLFF.

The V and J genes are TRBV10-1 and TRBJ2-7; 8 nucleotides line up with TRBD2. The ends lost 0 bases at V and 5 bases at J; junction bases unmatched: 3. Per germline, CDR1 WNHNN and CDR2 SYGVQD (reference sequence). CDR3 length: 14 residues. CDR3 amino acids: CASSESGGRNEQYF. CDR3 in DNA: TGCGCCAGCAGTGAGTCGGGCGGGAGGAACGAGCAGTACTTC.

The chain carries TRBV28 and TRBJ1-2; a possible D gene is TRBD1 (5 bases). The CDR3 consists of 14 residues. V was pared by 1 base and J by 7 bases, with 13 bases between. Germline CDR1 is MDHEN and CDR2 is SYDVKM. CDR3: CASSLYQQVSGYTF. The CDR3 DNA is TGTGCCAGCAGTTTATACCAACAGGTCTCTGGCTACACCTTC.

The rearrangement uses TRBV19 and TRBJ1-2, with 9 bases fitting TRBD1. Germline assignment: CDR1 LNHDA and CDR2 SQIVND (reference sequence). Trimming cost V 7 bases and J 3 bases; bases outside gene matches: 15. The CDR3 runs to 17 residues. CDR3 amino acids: CASNPTEYRGPDYGYTF. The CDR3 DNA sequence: TGTGCCAGTAATCCAACAGAGTACAGGGGGCCTGACTATGGCTACACCTTC.

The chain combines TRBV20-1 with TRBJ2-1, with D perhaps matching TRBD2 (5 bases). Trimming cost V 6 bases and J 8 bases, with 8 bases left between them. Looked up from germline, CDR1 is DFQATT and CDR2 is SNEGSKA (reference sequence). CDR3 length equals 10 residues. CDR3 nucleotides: TGCAGTGCCACGGACTATGAGCAGTTCTTC. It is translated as CSATDYEQFF.

CDR3 sequence (DNA): TGTGCCTGGAGTGTAGGGGGAAATGGCTACACCTTC. The encoded protein is CAWSVGGNGYTF. The chain joins TRBV30 to TRBJ1-2; tentative D call: TRBD1 (6 bases). The germline V gene has CDR1 GTSNPN and CDR2 SVGIG (reference sequence). V dropped 0 bases and J dropped 6 bases, with 8 bases sitting between them. This CDR3 contains 12 residues.

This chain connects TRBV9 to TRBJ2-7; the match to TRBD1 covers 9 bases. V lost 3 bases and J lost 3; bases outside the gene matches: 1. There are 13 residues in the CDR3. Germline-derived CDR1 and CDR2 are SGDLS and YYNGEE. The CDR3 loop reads CASSGGQGYEQYF. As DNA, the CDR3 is TGTGCCAGCAGCGGGGGACAGGGCTACGAGCAGTACTTC. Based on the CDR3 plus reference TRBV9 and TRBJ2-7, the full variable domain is DSGVTQTPKHLITATGQRVTLRCSPRSGDLSVYWYQQSLDQGLQFLIQYYNGEERAKGNILERFSAQQFPDLHSELNLSSLELGDSALYFCASSGGQGYEQYFGPGTRLTVT.

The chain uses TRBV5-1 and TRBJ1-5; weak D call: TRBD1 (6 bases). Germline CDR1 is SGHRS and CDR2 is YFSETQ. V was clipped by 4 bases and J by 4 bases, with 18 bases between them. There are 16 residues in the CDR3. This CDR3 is CASSPFGGLGNQPQHF. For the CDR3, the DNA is TGCGCCAGCAGCCCCTTCGGGGGGCTGGGAAATCAGCCCCAGCATTTT.